This T cell receptor (beta chain) came from a study of STAT5B mutations in CD4+ large granular lymphocyte leukemia. Study-level information: Among healthy donors, a particular HLA allele went with more CDR3 'QG' motifs.

Some clones are missing from TCRdb's copy, which holds only in-frame ones; the method was immunoSEQ multiplex PCR. The sample contains approximately 35,000 clones, more than 75% of which appear only once. Germline assignment: CDR1 LNHDA and CDR2 SQIVND (reference sequence). The J segment lost 4 bases and the V segment lost 6 bases, leaving 9 bases of the junction unmatched. The CDR3 extends over 15 amino acids. This sequence was found in a human donor in good health. The V gene is TRBV19, the J gene TRBJ2-3; 8 bases agree with TRBD2. The sequencing sample was made of CD4+ T cells from blood buffy coats. CDR3 nucleotides: TGTGCCAGTAGGAACCCGGGAGGGCGGGCAGATACGCAGTATTTT. It is translated as CASRNPGGRADTQYF.